This T cell receptor beta chain derives from a study of a mutant IDH1 vaccine in newly diagnosed glioma. The wider study: Therapy received beforehand was radiotherapy, temozolomide, or both, with most patients given both. The study, taken as a whole, reports: Changes to the top peripheral T cell clonotypes appeared unrelated to pseudoprogression.

Indicated time point: baseline, week 1 (first vaccination visit). The treatment here: pre-vaccination baseline after standard-of-care therapy. Remarks on this clone: As yet, its antigen is unknown.

Germline CDR1 is LNHDA and CDR2 is SQIVND (reference sequence). V lost 7 bases to trimming and J lost 9 bases, with 13 bases between them. The CDR3 has 13 residues. Profiled with immunoSEQ multiplex PCR; TCRdb holds only in-frame clones, not every one. The sample carries 85,000 to 100,000 clones, about four fifths recorded once. This sequence joins TRBV19 and TRBJ1-6; maybe TRBD1 (6 bases). The sequence came from a woman aged 50 to 60 with glioma. The sample in question was PBMCs, obtained from a glioma patient treated with radiotherapy, temozolomide or both. The CDR3 sequence is CASNGGLGSPLHF. The CDR3 coding sequence is TGTGCCAGTAACGGGGGGCTGGGTTCACCCCTCCACTTT.